Listed below are T cell receptor beta chains from one sample, sequenced in a study of PD-L1 blockade in urothelial cancer. TCRdb's table, derived via immunoSEQ multiplex PCR, lists solely in-frame clones and lacks some. Here the sample spans about 51,000 clones, about 86% being singletons. Sequences were derived from PBMCs, sampled around atezolizumab (anti-PD-L1) treatment. The source of these receptors is a man in his 60s with urothelial cancer. CDR3s include the opening cysteine and the closing phenylalanine or tryptophan. The D gene is left open where the match is weak. Rows may omit the clone size; those that give it use once, few, many or a size class.

v_call	d_call	clone_size	j_call	cdr3_aa	cdr3_nt
TRBV14	.	.	TRBJ1-2	CASSQKIQGLVGYTF	TGTGCCAGCAGCCAAAAGATCCAGGGTCTGGTTGGCTACACCTTC
TRBV19	TRBD1	.	TRBJ1-2	CASRAKGQGALSYGYTF	TGTGCCAGTAGGGCGAAGGGACAGGGGGCTCTTAGCTATGGCTACACCTTC
TRBV5-8	.	.	TRBJ1-5	CASSSRGHPFVPQHF	TGTGCCAGCAGTTCCAGGGGACACCCCTTCGTGCCCCAGCATTTT
TRBV2	.	.	TRBJ1-1	CASSVQSFEAFF	TGTGCCAGCAGCGTACAGAGCTTCGAAGCTTTCTTT
TRBV5-6	TRBD2	.	TRBJ2-7	CASSLGGLAASYEQYF	TGTGCCAGCAGCTTGGGGGGACTAGCGGCCTCCTACGAGCAGTACTTC
TRBV7-2	.	.	TRBJ1-6	CASSLDTYNSPLHF	TGTGCCAGCAGCTTAGACACCTATAATTCACCCCTCCACTTT
TRBV6-1	TRBD1	once	TRBJ2-2	CASSVDRGRSGELFF	TGTGCCAGCAGTGTCGACAGGGGTCGCTCCGGGGAGCTGTTTTTT
TRBV19	TRBD2	.	TRBJ2-7	CASSTRGSGRPYEQYF	TGTGCCAGTAGTACCCGGGGTAGCGGGAGGCCCTACGAGCAGTACTTC
TRBV30	TRBD1	.	TRBJ2-5	CAWKGGRETQYF	TGTGCCTGGAAAGGGGGCCGAGAGACCCAGTACTTC
TRBV5-1	.	.	TRBJ1-4	CASSRGANEKLFF	TGCGCCAGCAGCCGGGGGGCTAATGAAAAACTGTTTTTT
TRBV6-5	.	.	TRBJ2-7	CASKSGGAYEQYF	TGTGCCAGCAAGTCCGGAGGAGCCTACGAGCAGTACTTC
TRBV5-1	.	.	TRBJ2-2	CASSSQGYTGELFF	TGCGCCAGCAGCTCGCAGGGGTACACCGGGGAGCTGTTTTTT
TRBV25-1	TRBD1	once	TRBJ2-7	CASSARTGRPYEQYF	TGTGCCAGCAGTGCCAGGACAGGGCGCCCCTACGAGCAGTACTTC
TRBV2	TRBD1	once	TRBJ2-2	CASSERTGNTGELFF	TGTGCCAGCAGTGAACGGACAGGGAACACCGGGGAGCTGTTTTTT
TRBV18	.	.	TRBJ2-7	CASSEISTGVSEQYF	TGTGCCAGCTCCGAAATTTCAACGGGAGTCTCCGAGCAGTACTTC
TRBV2	TRBD1	.	TRBJ2-7	CASSERTGGVPYEQYF	TGTGCCAGCAGTGAACGGACAGGGGGCGTCCCCTACGAGCAGTACTTC
TRBV5-1	TRBD1	once	TRBJ1-5	CASSLDGTGHQPQHF	TGCGCCAGCAGCTTGGATGGGACAGGGCACCAGCCCCAGCATTTT
TRBV7-9	.	.	TRBJ2-5	CASSLEAGRETQYF	TGTGCCAGCAGCTTAGAGGCAGGGCGGGAGACCCAGTACTTC